The clone carrying this T cell receptor (beta chain) was detected a few times. The antigen is unknown. CDR1 is MNHEY and CDR2 is SVGAGI in the germline V gene. V was clipped by 6 bases and J by 5 bases; unmatched bases: 5. CDR3 size: 14 residues. These data originate in a study of T cells after yellow fever vaccination. TCRdb passed the 5' RACE reads through MiXCR, listing each CDR3 protein once. The sample lists 300,000 to 400,000 distinct CDR3 sequences, 4% occurring once. The study, taken as a whole, reports: A faster peak, day 5 versus 15, was reached by the weaker secondary response. Post-booster repertoires again held most primary-vaccination clones (roughly 95% CD4, just under 90% CD8).

The sequencing here drew on PBMCs, taken 5 days after the yellow fever booster vaccination. The chain has TRBV6-5 and TRBJ2-3, with 10 bases identical to TRBD2. This TCR was sampled from a man in his late teens or twenties who received the YFV17D yellow fever vaccine. CDR3 bases: TGTGCCAGCAGCCGAGCGGGGGGGCAAGATACGCAGTATTTT. Its translation: CASSRAGGQDTQYF.